Shown below are 21 T cell receptor beta chains from a single sample sequenced in a study of T cells in Graves' hyperthyroidism and ophthalmopathy. TCR beta CDR3 region amplification was performed from RNA transcripts. TCR CDR3 regions were first amplified by RT-PCR with HTBI primers. TCRdb redid the calling of the multiplex PCR reads with MiXCR, one entry per CDR3 protein. The sample lists a few hundred thousand distinct CDR3 sequences, over 15% seen once, with 3% to 4.5% in the top ten. The specimen was blood. These receptors were taken from a woman between 18 and 29 years old with Graves' hyperthyroidism.

This clonotype was seen at least ten times. The chain has TRBV5-1 and TRBJ1-1; D is unresolved. V was shortened by 0 bases and J by 0 bases, with 15 bases between the two germline ends. The CDR3 is 17 amino acids. Germline V gene sequence: CDR1 SGHRS, CDR2 YFSETQ. The CDR3 region has the DNA TGCGCCAGCAGCTTGGGCGTACAGAGAATTTTGAACACTGAAGCTTTCTTT. This gives the protein CASSLGVQRILNTEAFF.

This clonotype was recorded at least ten times. The chain is built from TRBV6-1 and TRBJ2-7, with 7 positions matching TRBD1. The CDR3 is 15 residues long. Looked up from germline, CDR1 is MNHNS and CDR2 is SASEGT. V was clipped by 4 bases and J by 1 base; unmatched bases: 7. The CDR3 loop reads CASSAWKGASYEQYF. The CDR3 DNA follows: TGTGCCAGCAGTGCGTGGAAGGGGGCTTCCTACGAGCAGTACTTC.

This clonotype was found many times. The V and J genes are TRBV9 and TRBJ1-2, with D possibly matching TRBD1 (6 bases). The CDR3 has 14 amino acids. Trimming stripped 4 bases from V and 4 bases from J, with 14 bases between. The germline gives CDR1 SGDLS, CDR2 YYNGEE. The CDR3 is CASSTPEGGYGYTF. The CDR3, as DNA: TGTGCCAGCAGCACCCCTGAGGGGGGCTATGGCTACACCTTC.

CDR3 amino acids: CASSPSGERSTEAFF. CDR3 nucleotides: TGTGCCAGCAGCCCCAGTGGGGAAAGGAGCACTGAAGCTTTCTTT. The chain joins TRBV6-1 to TRBJ1-1; D not resolved. The CDR3 totals 15 residues. Germline CDR1 and CDR2: MNHNS and SASEGT. Trimming left V 6 bases short and J 4 bases short, with 18 bases between.

This clonotype came up a few times. V usage is TRBV30 and J usage is TRBJ1-2, with D tentatively TRBD1 (6 bases). The germline V gene has CDR1 GTSNPN and CDR2 SVGIG (reference sequence). V lost 5 bases, J lost 8 bases, and 24 bases lay in between. This CDR3 spans 15 amino acids. This chain's CDR3 is CAWGGALTGIRGYTF. As DNA, the CDR3 is TGTGCCTGGGGAGGGGCCCTTACAGGGATTCGAGGCTACACCTTC.

This clonotype was found many times. The chain employs TRBV6-5 and TRBJ1-2; D gene uncertain. With 7 bases removed from V and 6 bases from J, the gap between germline ends came to 12 bases. The length of the CDR3 is 12 residues. Germline CDR1 and CDR2: MNHEY and SVGAGI. The CDR3: CASIVNPNGYTF. The CDR3 DNA reads TGTGCCAGCATAGTCAATCCAAATGGCTACACCTTC.

This clonotype was picked up many times. The chain links TRBV29-1 to TRBJ1-1; D unclear. Germline V lookup: CDR1 SQVTM, CDR2 ANQGSEA. V gave up 3 bases and J gave up 10 bases, with 12 bases separating them. This CDR3 has 11 amino acids. CDR3 sequence (DNA): TGCAGCGTTGATCTCACCGTGGGAGCTTTCTTT. It specifies CSVDLTVGAFF.

At least ten counts were recorded for this clonotype. The V call is TRBV6-5, the J call TRBJ1-1; weak D call: TRBD1 (5 bases). V lost 2 bases, J lost 2 bases, and 9 bases lay in between. The length of the CDR3 is 14 residues. Germline V gives CDR1 MNHEY, CDR2 SVGAGI. The CDR3 nucleotides are TGTGCCAGCAGTTACGGGGGGGGAAACACTGAAGCTTTCTTT. This sequence encodes CASSYGGGNTEAFF.

CDR3 coding DNA: TGCAGTGCTGGCAATTACGAGCAGTACTTC. It translates to CSAGNYEQYF. This chain links TRBV20-1 with TRBJ2-7; D gene uncertain. The V gene lost 5 bases and the J gene lost 4 bases, with 6 bases spanning the gap. There are 10 residues in the CDR3. Germline assignment: CDR1 DFQATT and CDR2 SNEGSKA (reference sequence).

This clonotype was observed at least ten times. V and J are TRBV24-1 and TRBJ1-5; D is possibly TRBD1 (5 bases). Germline V gene sequence: CDR1 KGHDR, CDR2 SFDVKD. The ends were cut back, 5 bases at V and 2 bases at J, with 9 bases in the middle. The CDR3 runs to 14 residues. The CDR3 here is CATSVAGRNQPQHF. CDR3 in DNA: TGTGCCACCAGTGTGGCAGGGCGCAATCAGCCCCAGCATTTT.

This clonotype has ten or more counts. This rearrangement joins TRBV7-9 to TRBJ2-7, with a tentative D call TRBD2 (5 bases). Looked up from germline, CDR1 is SEHNR and CDR2 is FQNEAQ (reference sequence). The CDR3 consists of 14 residues. Deletions cut 1 base from V and 7 bases from J, with 14 bases between. CDR3 nucleotide sequence: TGTGCCAGCAGCTTAGTCAAGCGGCACTCGGAGCAGTACTTC. This gives the protein CASSLVKRHSEQYF.

This clonotype has only a few counts. The rearrangement uses TRBV4-2 and TRBJ2-4, with 9 bases aligning to TRBD1. Looked up from germline, CDR1 is LGHNA and CDR2 is YNFKEQ. The CDR3 contains 18 residues. Trimming cost V 2 bases and J 0 bases; bases outside gene matches: 8. The CDR3 protein is CASSQPRQGGLAKNIQYF. The DNA for the CDR3 is TGTGCCAGCAGCCAACCCCGACAGGGGGGGCTAGCCAAAAACATTCAGTACTTC.

This clonotype was seen at least ten times. The chain uses TRBV7-9 and TRBJ1-2, with 9 bases aligning to TRBD1. From germline, CDR1 is SEHNR and CDR2 FQNEAQ (reference sequence). The CDR3 length is 15 residues. V dropped 5 bases and J dropped 1; count of bases not matched to a gene: 5. The CDR3 nucleotides are TGTGCCAGCAGCCTGTCGGGACAGGGTAACTATGGCTACACCTTC. This gives the protein CASSLSGQGNYGYTF.

The rearrangement uses TRBV15 and TRBJ1-5; the D is unclear. Germline CDR1 LNHNV, CDR2 YYDKDF (reference sequence). The germline V and J ends were trimmed by 1 base and 2 bases, with 12 bases remaining between them. This CDR3 contains 16 residues. The CDR3 region is CATSRGEGTGNQPQHF. The CDR3 DNA reads TGTGCCACCAGCAGAGGTGAGGGTACGGGCAATCAGCCCCAGCATTTT.

This clonotype was counted once. The chain links TRBV24-1 to TRBJ2-7; D possibly corresponds to TRBD1 (6 bases). The CDR3 extends over 13 amino acids. CDR1 KGHDR and CDR2 SFDVKD come from the germline V gene. Trimming stripped 3 bases from V and 6 bases from J, with 11 bases between. The CDR3 loop reads CATSDVRDIEQYF. As DNA, the CDR3 is TGTGCCACCAGTGATGTCCGGGACATCGAGCAGTACTTC.

A note on this clonotype: Compared with germline, one end of the junction differs, possibly owing to a read error. This chain links TRBV2 with TRBJ1-2; D gene unclear. The germline V gene encodes CDR1 SNHLY and CDR2 FYNNEI. This CDR3 is built from 12 residues. The CDR3 DNA sequence: TGTGCTAGCAGGCTTACGAACTATGGCTACACCTTC. Translating gives CASRLTNYGYTF.

This clonotype was picked up a small number of times. The chain's CDR3 is CASRVPRDRNSPLHF. The CDR3 DNA is TGTGCCAGCAGGGTTCCCCGGGACAGAAATTCACCCCTCCACTTT. The chain carries TRBV2 and TRBJ1-6, with 7 bases matching TRBD1. With 6 bases clipped from V and 7 bases from J, the junction kept 9 bases outside the gene matches. CDR1 and CDR2 from the germline V gene are SNHLY and FYNNEI. This CDR3 region has 15 residues.

This clonotype has ten or more counts. The genes are TRBV20-1 and TRBJ1-1; 8 bases align to TRBD1. This CDR3 is built from 19 residues. CDR1 DFQATT and CDR2 SNEGSKA come from the germline V gene (reference sequence). After removal of 3 bases from V and 1 base from J, the junction contained 19 bases not matched to a gene. The CDR3 sequence is CSASLRVGDRNFRNTEAFF. CDR3 bases: TGCAGTGCTAGTCTTCGGGTTGGGGACAGGAATTTTAGGAACACTGAAGCTTTCTTT.

The genes are TRBV7-2 and TRBJ1-1, with a tentative D call TRBD1 (5 bases). Germline assignment: CDR1 SGHTA and CDR2 FQGNSA. This CDR3 is 14 amino acids long. V lost 0 bases and J lost 10, with 15 bases in between. The CDR3 reads CASSLAWQGSGAFF. Here the CDR3 DNA reads TGTGCCAGCAGCTTAGCGTGGCAGGGTTCGGGAGCTTTCTTT.

CDR3 residues: CAWGTSGDTGELFF. As DNA, the CDR3 is TGTGCCTGGGGGACTAGCGGGGACACCGGGGAGCTGTTTTTT. The chain employs TRBV30 and TRBJ2-2; 13 bases match TRBD2. The CDR3 has 14 amino acids. With V trimmed by 5 bases and J by 3 bases, 0 bases remained unmatched. CDR1 GTSNPN and CDR2 SVGIG come from the germline V gene (reference sequence).

In this sample, this clonotype turned up once. The chain is built from TRBV12-3 or TRBV12-4 and TRBJ2-7, with TRBD1 as a possible D gene (6 bases). V dropped 6 bases and J dropped 0 bases, with 15 bases sitting between them. The length of the CDR3 is 15 residues. CDR3 DNA sequence: TGTGCCAGCAGCCCACCCGGGACAACCTCCTACGAGCAGTACTTC. This encodes CASSPPGTTSYEQYF.